Below, 18 T cell receptor beta chains from the same sample are listed, as sequenced in a study of OX40 agonist ivuxolimab in advanced cancers. Libraries were built with the immunoSEQ multiplex PCR assay. TCRdb stores this immuneACCESS table with in-frame sequences only. Part of the clones is absent; in the studies checked, under half of the shortfall reflects unresolved V genes, and no reason is known for the rest. The sample data list approximately 20,000 clones, and roughly 80% of these were observed just once. The ten largest clones capture roughly a quarter of the sample. The material sequenced was CD4+ or CD8+ T cells sorted from blood, taken in a trial of the OX40 agonist ivuxolimab. These receptors originate from an adult with an advanced solid tumor such as melanoma, head and neck, liver or kidney cancer.

CDR3 sequence: CASIPTSGPNEEQFF. CDR3 nucleotides: TGTGCCAGCATCCCGACTAGCGGGCCTAATGAAGAGCAGTTCTTC. V gene TRBV27 combines with J gene TRBJ2-1; 10 bases match TRBD2. With V trimmed by 7 bases and J by 10 bases, 13 bases remained unmatched. Per germline, CDR1 MNHEY and CDR2 SMNVEV (reference sequence). The CDR3 consists of 15 residues.

The chain has TRBV7-8 and TRBJ2-5, with TRBD2 matching over 7 bases. This CDR3 has 15 amino acids. The germline CDR1 and CDR2 sequences are SGHVS and FQNEAQ. Germline trimming cut 5 bases from V and 3 bases from J; bases unmatched to any gene: 9. DNA for the CDR3: TGTGCCAGCAGCGACCGGGACTACTTTAAAGAGACCCAGTACTTC. This encodes CASSDRDYFKETQYF. The whole variable domain, filled in from reference TRBV7-8 and TRBJ2-5, reads GAGVSQSPRYKVAKRGQDVALRCDPISGHVSLFWYQQALGQGPEFLTYFQNEAQLDKSGLPSDRFFAERPEGSVSTLKIQRTQQEDSAVYLCASSDRDYFKETQYFGPGTRLLVL.

This chain connects TRBV27 to TRBJ1-1, with D perhaps matching TRBD1 (6 bases). Germline CDR1 MNHEY, CDR2 SMNVEV (reference sequence). V lost 5 bases and J 2 bases, leaving 9 bases between the germline ends. CDR3 length: 13 residues. The CDR3 DNA is TGTGCCAGCAGTACAGGGATTAACACTGAAGCTTTCTTT. It codes for CASSTGINTEAFF.

This clone showed up just a few times. The chain employs TRBV7-3 and TRBJ2-2; the D is unclear. The germline V gene has CDR1 SGHTA and CDR2 FQGTGA. This CDR3 contains 12 residues. Deletions cut 8 bases from V and 7 bases from J, with 11 bases between. The CDR3 here is CASSQVGGELFF. In DNA form, the CDR3 reads TGTGCCAGCTCCCAGGTCGGCGGGGAGCTGTTTTTT.

The chain is built from TRBV27 and TRBJ1-3, with TRBD1 identical over 7 bases. Germline V gene lookup returns CDR1 MNHEY and CDR2 SMNVEV (reference sequence). Trimming removed 6 bases from V and 8 bases from J; junction bases left unmatched: 10. CDR3 length equals 14 residues. CDR3 coding DNA: TGTGCCAGCAGATCAACAGGGGCCTTAGACACCATATATTTT. It yields the protein CASRSTGALDTIYF.

The chain recombines TRBV7-2 with TRBJ1-1; no reliable D call. CDR1 and CDR2 from the germline V gene are SGHTA and FQGNSA. The CDR3 covers 14 residues. Deletions cut 7 bases from V and 6 bases from J, with 18 bases between. CDR3 bases: TGTGCCAGCACCCCGTCATCGGGTTTCCCTGAAGCTTTCTTT. Protein: CASTPSSGFPEAFF.

This clone was observed once. This chain joins TRBV6-5 and TRBJ2-1; no reliable D call. V was trimmed by 5 bases and J by 4 bases, leaving 9 bases between them. The CDR3 spans 13 residues. From germline, CDR1 is MNHEY and CDR2 SVGAGI. The CDR3 DNA follows: TGTGCCAGCAGTACTGGACCTTACAATGAGCAGTTCTTC. It codes for CASSTGPYNEQFF.

The rearrangement uses TRBV2 and TRBJ2-7; no clear D gene. Trimming took 0 bases from V and 5 from J, leaving 20 bases between them. CDR1 and CDR2 from the germline V gene are SNHLY and FYNNEI. The CDR3 contains 17 residues. The CDR3 bases are TGTGCCAGCAGTGAAGCCCGAAGACCTCTGGGTCGAAACGAGCAGTACTTC. This encodes CASSEARRPLGRNEQYF.

This clone is classed as medium-sized. The chain employs TRBV6-4 and TRBJ2-3; TRBD1 or TRBD2 may be the D gene (5 bases each). Germline V gene data show CDR1 as MRHNA and CDR2 as SNTAGT. This CDR3 is built from 13 residues. V gave up 2 bases and J gave up 3 bases, with 6 bases separating them. CDR3 in DNA: TGTGCCAGCAGTGACGGGACGACAGATACGCAGTATTTT. Its protein product is CASSDGTTDTQYF.

This clone was found once. The chain is built from TRBV11-3 and TRBJ1-1; D gene unclear. The V and J ends lost 3 bases and 4 bases respectively, with 9 bases between them. This CDR3 is built from 13 residues. The germline V gene has CDR1 SGHNT and CDR2 YENEEA. CDR3 sequence reads: CASSFTVGTEAFF. The CDR3 DNA is TGTGCCAGCAGCTTTACAGTGGGCACTGAAGCTTTCTTT.

The rearrangement uses TRBV7-9 and TRBJ2-7; the D call may be TRBD1 or TRBD2 (7 bases each). The V gene's germline CDR1 is SEHNR and CDR2 FQNEAQ (reference sequence). The V gene lost 5 bases and the J gene lost 2 bases, with 13 bases spanning the gap. CDR3 length: 14 amino acids. DNA of the CDR3: TGTGCCAGCAGCCCCAGGGGGGGCCCCTACGAGCAGTACTTC. This translates into CASSPRGGPYEQYF.

V and J are TRBV9 and TRBJ2-7; D gene unclear. The V gene's germline CDR1 is SGDLS and CDR2 YYNGEE. The V end lost 3 bases, the J end lost 4 bases, and 14 bases lay between the germline ends. The CDR3 totals 14 residues. The CDR3: CASSGFDGTYEQYF. CDR3 nucleotide sequence: TGTGCCAGCAGCGGATTTGACGGTACATACGAGCAGTACTTC.

The CDR3 sequence is CAWSPGALNQPQHF. CDR3 nucleotides: TGTGCCTGGAGTCCAGGGGCATTAAATCAGCCCCAGCATTTT. V and J are TRBV30 and TRBJ1-5; D is perhaps TRBD1 (6 bases). Germline CDR1 is GTSNPN and CDR2 is SVGIG (reference sequence). V lost 2 bases and J lost 4, with 12 bases in between. The CDR3 extends over 14 amino acids.

V is TRBV2 and J is TRBJ1-4; D is perhaps TRBD1 (6 bases). CDR1 and CDR2 (germline): SNHLY, FYNNEI. The CDR3 loop spans 14 amino acids. Trimming removed 7 bases from V and 7 bases from J, with 16 bases in between. CDR3 protein: CASKISGASEKLFF. In DNA, the CDR3 is TGTGCCAGCAAGATTTCAGGGGCGAGTGAAAAACTGTTTTTT.

The V and J genes are TRBV2 and TRBJ1-2, with 7 bases lining up with TRBD1. The CDR3 sequence is 13 residues long. V was pared by 8 bases and J by 6 bases, with 9 bases of the junction left unmatched. Germline lookup yields CDR1 SNHLY and CDR2 FYNNEI. Written as DNA, the CDR3 is TGTGCCAGCCTTAGTGAGACAGGGCATGGCTACACCTTC. As protein: CASLSETGHGYTF.

V is TRBV7-2 and J is TRBJ1-4, with D possibly matching TRBD1 (5 bases). The V and J ends lost 2 bases and 3 bases respectively, with 13 bases between them. In germline, CDR1 is SGHTA, CDR2 FQGNSA. The CDR3 totals 16 residues. CDR3 nucleotide sequence: TGTGCCAGCAGCTTATTGTGGGGGAGGGCTAATGAAAAACTGTTTTTT. Amino acid sequence: CASSLLWGRANEKLFF.

As to this clone: A junction boundary mismatches the germline segment, possibly from a read error. The chain uses TRBV29-1 and TRBJ2-3; no clear D gene. CDR3 length: 12 residues. Per germline, CDR1 SQVTM and CDR2 ANQGSEA. CDR3 in amino acids: CSVAPDTVTQYF. CDR3 nucleotides: TGCAGCGTTGCCCCAGACACAGTTACGCAGTATTTT.

The chain recombines TRBV7-9 with TRBJ1-2; D may be TRBD1 (5 bases). The V end was cut by 1 base, the J end by 4 bases, with 13 bases between. Germline V gene data show CDR1 as SEHNR and CDR2 as FQNEAQ (reference sequence). The CDR3 has 15 residues. The CDR3 reads CASSLVTQGLYGYTF. The CDR3 DNA reads as TGTGCCAGCAGCTTAGTAACCCAGGGACTCTATGGCTACACCTTC.